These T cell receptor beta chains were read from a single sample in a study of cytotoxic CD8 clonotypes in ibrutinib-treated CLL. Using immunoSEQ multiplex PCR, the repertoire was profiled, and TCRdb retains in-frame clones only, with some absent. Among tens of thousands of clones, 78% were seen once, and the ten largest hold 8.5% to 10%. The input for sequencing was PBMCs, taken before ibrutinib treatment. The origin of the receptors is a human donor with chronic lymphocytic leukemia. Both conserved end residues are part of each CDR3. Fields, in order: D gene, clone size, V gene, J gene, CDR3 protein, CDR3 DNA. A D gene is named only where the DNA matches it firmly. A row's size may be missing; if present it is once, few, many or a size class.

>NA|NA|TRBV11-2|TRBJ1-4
CASSLNPQGVREKLFF
TGTGCCAGCAGCCTTAATCCTCAGGGAGTAAGGGAAAAACTGTTTTTT
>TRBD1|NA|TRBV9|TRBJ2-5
CASSVGDRGDQETQYF
TGTGCCAGCAGCGTAGGAGACAGGGGGGATCAAGAGACCCAGTACTTC
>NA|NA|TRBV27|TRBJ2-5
CASSRGPTLGETQYF
TGTGCCAGCAGTAGAGGCCCTACTCTGGGGGAGACCCAGTACTTC
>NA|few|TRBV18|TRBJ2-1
CASSPSADEQFF
TGTGCCAGCTCCCCTTCGGCGGATGAGCAGTTCTTC
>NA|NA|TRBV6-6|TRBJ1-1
CASSSVPNTEAFF
TGTGCCAGCAGTTCCGTCCCGAACACTGAAGCTTTCTTT
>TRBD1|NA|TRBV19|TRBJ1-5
CASSETGGNQPQHF
TGTGCCAGTAGTGAGACAGGGGGCAATCAGCCCCAGCATTTT
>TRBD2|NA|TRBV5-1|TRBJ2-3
CASSFPSGTTDTQYF
TGCGCCAGCAGCTTTCCTAGCGGAACCACAGATACGCAGTATTTT
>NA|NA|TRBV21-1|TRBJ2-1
CASSFPGLAGYNEQFF
TGTGCCAGCAGTTTCCCCGGACTAGCTGGCTACAATGAGCAGTTCTTC
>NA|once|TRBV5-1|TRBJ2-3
CASSLGGVSAGDTQYF
TGCGCCAGCAGCTTGGGGGGTGTCAGCGCGGGAGATACGCAGTATTTT
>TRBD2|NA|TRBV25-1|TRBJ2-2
CASSESGRGTGELFF
TGTGCCAGCAGTGAATCCGGGAGGGGCACCGGGGAGCTGTTTTTT